This T cell receptor beta chain was profiled in a study of T-cell memory formation after mild COVID-19. Findings and caveats of the study: Contracting CD4+ clones lay largely in CM and EM, with CD8+ ones residing in EMRA. A second wave of clones peaked on day 37, and their SARS-CoV-2 specificity went unconfirmed.

A note on this clonotype: Its target is unknown.

In germline, CDR1 is GTSNPN, CDR2 SVGIG (reference sequence). V gave up 5 bases and J gave up 2 bases, with 10 bases separating them. This CDR3 is built from 12 residues. Via MiXCR, TCRdb re-called the 5' RACE reads, giving one row per CDR3 protein. The sample consists of just over 400,000 distinct CDR3 sequences, roughly a quarter of them appearing once. This chain uses TRBV30 with TRBJ2-7; D is possibly TRBD1 (6 bases). The sequencing sample was made of PBMCs or a T cell subset sorted from them (not recorded which). The source is an adult woman who had mild COVID-19 (a few samples of this study predate the infection). Cell type and time point are not known. The CDR3 DNA reads TGTGCCTGGGACGACAGGACCTACGAGCAGTACTTC. Its translation is CAWDDRTYEQYF.